This T cell receptor beta chain originates from a study of stem cell transplantation in POMP-related autoinflammatory disease. Study information: The study hypothesized thymoproteasome defects skew the TRB repertoire via impaired CD8+ selection. Through one year post-transplant, neutrophils and platelets were 100% of graft donor origin.

Germline loops: CDR1 MDHEN, CDR2 SYDVKM. Trimming cost V 3 bases and J 2 bases, with 11 bases left between them. This CDR3 comprises 15 residues. Repertoires were generated with immunoSEQ multiplex PCR, while TCRdb's copy carries only in-frame clones and drops some. Of about 8,600 clones detected, approximately 88% appear once; the ten largest clones hold over 10%. The J gene is TRBJ1-5, the V gene TRBV28, with D uncertain. The clonotype comes from a human patient with POMP-related autoinflammation and immune dysregulation (PRAID). Some T cells may be transferred from the graft donor. The sample here was CD8+ T cells from PBMCs, taken after stem cell transplantation. The DNA for the CDR3 is TGTGCCAGCAGTTTTATAGGTGAGGGCAATCAGCCCCAGCATTTT. It encodes CASSFIGEGNQPQHF.